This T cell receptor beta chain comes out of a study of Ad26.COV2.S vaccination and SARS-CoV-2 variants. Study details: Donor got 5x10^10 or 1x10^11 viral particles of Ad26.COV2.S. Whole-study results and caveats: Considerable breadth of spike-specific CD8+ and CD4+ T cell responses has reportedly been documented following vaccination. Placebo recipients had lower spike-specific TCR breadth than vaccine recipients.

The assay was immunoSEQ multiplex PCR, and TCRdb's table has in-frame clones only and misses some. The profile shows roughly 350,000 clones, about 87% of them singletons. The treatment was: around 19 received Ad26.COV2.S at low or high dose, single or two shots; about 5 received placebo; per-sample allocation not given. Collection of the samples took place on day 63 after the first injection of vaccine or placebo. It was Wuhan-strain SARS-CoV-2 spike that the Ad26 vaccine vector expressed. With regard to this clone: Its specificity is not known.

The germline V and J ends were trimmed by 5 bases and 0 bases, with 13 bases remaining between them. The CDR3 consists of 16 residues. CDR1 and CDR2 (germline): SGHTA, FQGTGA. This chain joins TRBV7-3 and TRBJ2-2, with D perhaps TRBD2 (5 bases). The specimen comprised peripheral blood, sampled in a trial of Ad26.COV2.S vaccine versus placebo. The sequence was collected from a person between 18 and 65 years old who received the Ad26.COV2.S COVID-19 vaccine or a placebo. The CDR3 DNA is TGTGCCAGCAGCCTGCTGAGGGTTGCGAACACCGGGGAGCTGTTTTTT. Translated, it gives CASSLLRVANTGELFF.